These T cell receptor beta chains were read from a single sample in a study of beta chain features in type 1 diabetes. Using immunoSEQ multiplex PCR, the repertoire was profiled, and TCRdb retains in-frame clones only, with some absent. The table records about 650,000 clones, around 12% of them present only once. What was sequenced was naive CD4+ T cells from blood. Source of these receptors: a man younger than 45 with type 1 diabetes. The CDR3 runs from the conserved cysteine through the conserved F or W. Each record gives: D gene, J gene, V gene, CDR3 protein. D genes are given only for firm matches.

TRBD1 TRBJ2-2 TRBV12-5 CASGFGTGEGIGELFF
TRBD1 TRBJ1-4 TRBV4-3 CASSQEQGAGEKLFF
NA TRBJ2-3 TRBV25-1 CASSDLLESTDTQYF
NA TRBJ1-5 TRBV9 CASSVGVGSNQPQHF
NA TRBJ1-6 TRBV6-1 CASSEVWGGQRNNSPLHF
NA TRBJ2-3 TRBV4-3 CASSPRGGSTDTQYF
TRBD1 TRBJ2-1 TRBV7-6 CASSLGQGAYNEQFF
TRBD2 TRBJ2-1 TRBV28 CASSLLLAGGRMVGEQFF
TRBD1 TRBJ2-2 TRBV14 CASSQDLGTGYTGELFF
TRBD1 TRBJ2-1 TRBV30 CAWTTGGYEQFF
NA TRBJ1-1 TRBV9 CASSVVSAGNTEAFF
NA TRBJ2-1 TRBV6-5 CASSYTPTRFEQFF
NA TRBJ1-5 TRBV28 CASSPPGFYSNQPQHF
TRBD1 TRBJ1-1 TRBV19 CASSLRTGVTEAFF
NA TRBJ1-3 TRBV6-5 CASRSGGNTIYF
TRBD1 TRBJ1-6 TRBV5-6 CASSLRQGDSPLHF
NA TRBJ1-1 TRBV7-9 CASVLNTEAFF
TRBD2 TRBJ2-4 TRBV29-1 CSVSGLAGKNIQYF
NA TRBJ2-4 TRBV19 CASEEGTAKNIQYF
NA TRBJ1-1 TRBV27 CASSFWGRGLTEAFF
NA TRBJ1-4 TRBV7-9 CASTLTATNEKLFF
NA TRBJ1-3 TRBV11-2 CASSLDAGRGSGNTIYF
TRBD1 TRBJ2-5 TRBV9 CASSAQTGEETQYF
TRBD1 TRBJ2-5 TRBV10-3 CAISSSRQGGGETQYF
NA TRBJ2-3 TRBV4-3 CASSQSGPSTDTQYF
NA TRBJ2-2 TRBV7-2 CASSLQSERGELFF
NA TRBJ2-7 TRBV4-2 CASSQEWLGLYEQYF
TRBD2 TRBJ2-1 TRBV11-2 CASSLTSGGHNEQFF
NA TRBJ1-1 TRBV4-1 CASSRERPGDTEAFF
NA TRBJ2-1 TRBV2 CASSYQDNEQFF
TRBD1 TRBJ1-5 TRBV28 CASISTGGSYSNQPQHF
NA TRBJ1-5 TRBV7-9 CASSFMAGPNQPQHF
NA TRBJ2-5 TRBV4-3 CASSQVSPWRSEETQYF
NA TRBJ1-2 TRBV7-2 CASSFGNRLDGYTF
NA TRBJ1-6 TRBV7-2 CASGVSSYNSPLHF
NA TRBJ2-6 TRBV25-1 CASSLSGANVLTF
NA TRBJ2-3 TRBV7-2 CASRRLGHLTPDTQYF
TRBD1 TRBJ2-6 TRBV11-2 CASSLRTGDSSGANVLTF
TRBD1 TRBJ2-5 TRBV7-9 CASSSGDRGTETQYF
TRBD1 TRBJ2-2 TRBV15 CATSPRDRGVTGELFF
NA TRBJ2-3 TRBV7-9 CASSWTTDTQYF
NA TRBJ1-1 TRBV5-6 CASSFSRSTEAFF
TRBD2 TRBJ2-7 TRBV6-5 CASSYSSSGGYEQYF
TRBD1 TRBJ2-2 TRBV7-6 CASTRRDRGDTGELFF
TRBD2 TRBJ2-7 TRBV9 CASSGTSGGAVPPEQYF
NA TRBJ2-3 TRBV6-5 CASSYSYRDTDTQYF
TRBD1 TRBJ1-5 TRBV7-2 CASSPGQGSQPQHF
NA TRBJ2-1 TRBV13 CASSFASGVYNEQFF
TRBD2 TRBJ2-7 TRBV6-5 CASSYSKLAGPYEQYF
NA TRBJ1-1 TRBV27 CASSLAGDTEAFF
NA TRBJ2-2 TRBV19 CASSDYTLPNTGELFF
NA TRBJ2-1 TRBV6-6 CASSLDGYNEQFF